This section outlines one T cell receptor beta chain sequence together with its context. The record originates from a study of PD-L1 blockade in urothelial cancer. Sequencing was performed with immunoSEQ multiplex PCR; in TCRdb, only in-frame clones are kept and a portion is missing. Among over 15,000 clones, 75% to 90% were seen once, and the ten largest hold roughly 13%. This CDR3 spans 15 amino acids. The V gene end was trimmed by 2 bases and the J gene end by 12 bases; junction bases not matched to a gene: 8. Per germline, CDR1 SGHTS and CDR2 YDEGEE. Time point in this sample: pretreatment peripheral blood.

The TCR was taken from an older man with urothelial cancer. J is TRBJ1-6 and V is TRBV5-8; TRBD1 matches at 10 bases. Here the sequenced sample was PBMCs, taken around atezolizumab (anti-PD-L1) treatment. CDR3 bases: TGTGCCAGCAGCTTCCGGGACAGGGGAGAATTACCCCTCCACTTT. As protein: CASSFRDRGELPLHF. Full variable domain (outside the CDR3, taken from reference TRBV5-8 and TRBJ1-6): EAGVTQSPTHLIKTRGQQATLRCSPISGHTSVYWYQQALGLGLQFLLWYDEGEERNRGNFPPRFSGRQFPNYSSELNVNALELEDSALYLCASSFRDRGELPLHFGNGTRLTVT.